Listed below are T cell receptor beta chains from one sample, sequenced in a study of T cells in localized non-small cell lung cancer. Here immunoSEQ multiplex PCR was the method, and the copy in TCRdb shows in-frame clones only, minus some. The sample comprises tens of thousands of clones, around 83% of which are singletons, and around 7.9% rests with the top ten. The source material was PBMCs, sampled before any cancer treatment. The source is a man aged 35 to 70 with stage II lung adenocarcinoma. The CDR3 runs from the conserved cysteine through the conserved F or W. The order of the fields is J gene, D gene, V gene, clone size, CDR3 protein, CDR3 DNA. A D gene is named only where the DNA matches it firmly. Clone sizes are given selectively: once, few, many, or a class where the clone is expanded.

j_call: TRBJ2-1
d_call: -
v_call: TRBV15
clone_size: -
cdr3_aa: CATSSLQGESNEQFF
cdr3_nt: TGTGCCACCAGCAGCCTACAGGGTGAAAGCAATGAGCAGTTCTTC

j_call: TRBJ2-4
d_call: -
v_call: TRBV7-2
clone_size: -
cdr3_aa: CASSPRAAKNIQYF
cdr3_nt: TGTGCCAGCAGCCCCAGGGCCGCCAAAAACATTCAGTACTTC

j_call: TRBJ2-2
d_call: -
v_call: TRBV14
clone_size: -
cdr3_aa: CASSRSMGGTGELFF
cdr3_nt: TGTGCCAGCAGCCGAAGTATGGGGGGCACCGGGGAGCTGTTTTTT

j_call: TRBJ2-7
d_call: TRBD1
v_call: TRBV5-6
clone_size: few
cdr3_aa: CASRKRTGTYEQYF
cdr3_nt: TGTGCCAGCAGAAAAAGGACAGGAACCTACGAGCAGTACTTC

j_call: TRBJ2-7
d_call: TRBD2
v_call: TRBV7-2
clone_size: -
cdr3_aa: CASSPLAGGTYEQYF
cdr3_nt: TGTGCCAGCAGCCCGTTAGCGGGGGGAACCTACGAGCAGTACTTC

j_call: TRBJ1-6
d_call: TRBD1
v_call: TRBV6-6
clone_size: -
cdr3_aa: CASSYQPGQKPSPLHF
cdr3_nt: TGTGCCAGCAGTTACCAGCCGGGACAGAAACCTTCACCCCTCCACTTT

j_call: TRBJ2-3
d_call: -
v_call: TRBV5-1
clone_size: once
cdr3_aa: CASSFSPQDTQYF
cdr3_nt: TGCGCCAGCAGCTTCTCCCCACAAGATACGCAGTATTTT

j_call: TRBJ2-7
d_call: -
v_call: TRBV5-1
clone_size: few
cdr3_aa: CASSRSGSAYEQYF
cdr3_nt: TGCGCCAGCAGCCGTAGCGGTTCCGCCTACGAGCAGTACTTC

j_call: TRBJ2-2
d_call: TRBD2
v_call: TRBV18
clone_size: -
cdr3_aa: CASSPPGLVRGTGELFF
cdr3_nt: TGTGCCAGCTCACCACCGGGACTAGTTCGTGGCACCGGGGAGCTGTTTTTT

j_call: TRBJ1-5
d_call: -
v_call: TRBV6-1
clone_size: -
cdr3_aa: CASSEGAGISNQPQHF
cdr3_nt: TGTGCCAGCAGTGAAGGGGCAGGGATTAGCAATCAGCCCCAGCATTTT

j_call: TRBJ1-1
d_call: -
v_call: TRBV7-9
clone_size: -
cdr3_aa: CASSFGKGEAFF
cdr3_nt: TGTGCCAGCAGCTTTGGGAAGGGGGAAGCTTTCTTT

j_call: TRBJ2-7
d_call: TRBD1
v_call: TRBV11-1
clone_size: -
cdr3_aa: CASSRGQFLYEQYF
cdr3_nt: TGTGCCAGCAGCCGGGGACAGTTTCTCTACGAGCAGTACTTC

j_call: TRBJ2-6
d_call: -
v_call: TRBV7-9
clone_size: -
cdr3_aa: CASSLAVSSGANVLTF
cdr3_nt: TGTGCCAGCAGCTTAGCAGTGTCCTCTGGGGCCAACGTCCTGACTTTC

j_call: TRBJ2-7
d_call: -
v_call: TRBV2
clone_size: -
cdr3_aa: CASSEGSTRSTVYEQYF
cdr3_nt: TGTGCCAGCAGTGAAGGCTCGACTCGGAGTACAGTCTACGAGCAGTACTTC

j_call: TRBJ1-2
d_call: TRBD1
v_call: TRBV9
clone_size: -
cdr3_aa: CASSVGDSVPDYGYTF
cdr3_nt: TGTGCCAGCAGCGTTGGGGACAGCGTTCCCGACTATGGCTACACCTTC

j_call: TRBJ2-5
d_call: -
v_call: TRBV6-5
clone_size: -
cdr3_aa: CASSSGISETQYF
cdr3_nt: TGTGCCAGCAGTTCGGGGATAAGTGAGACCCAGTACTTC

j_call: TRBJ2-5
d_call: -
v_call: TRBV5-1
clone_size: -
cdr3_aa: CASSPDSEGQETQYF
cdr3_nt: TGCGCCAGCAGTCCCGACAGTGAGGGACAAGAGACCCAGTACTTC

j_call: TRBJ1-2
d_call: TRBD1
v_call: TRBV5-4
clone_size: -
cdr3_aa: CASNLDRVYGYTF
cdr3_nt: TGTGCCAGCAACCTTGACAGGGTCTATGGCTACACCTTC

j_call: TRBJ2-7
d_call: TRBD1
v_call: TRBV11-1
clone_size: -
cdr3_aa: CASSLEGAGSSYEQYF
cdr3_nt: TGTGCCAGCAGCTTAGAGGGGGCTGGAAGCTCCTACGAGCAGTACTTC

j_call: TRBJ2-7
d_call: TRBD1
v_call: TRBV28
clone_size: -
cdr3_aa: CASNPQTGGIAYEQYF
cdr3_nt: TGTGCCAGCAATCCTCAGACAGGGGGCATCGCCTACGAGCAGTACTTC

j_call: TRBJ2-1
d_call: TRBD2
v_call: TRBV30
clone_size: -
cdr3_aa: CAWSVDLAGGQQFF
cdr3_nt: TGTGCCTGGAGTGTCGATCTAGCGGGGGGCCAGCAGTTCTTC

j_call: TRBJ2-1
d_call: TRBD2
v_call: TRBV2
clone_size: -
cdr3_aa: CASKPPRAGGPYNEQFF
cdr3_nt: TGTGCCAGCAAACCCCCCCGAGCGGGAGGGCCCTACAATGAGCAGTTCTTC

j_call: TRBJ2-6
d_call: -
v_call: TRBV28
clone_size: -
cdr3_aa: CASSPGRGSSGANVLTF
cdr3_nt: TGTGCCAGCAGCCCGGGGAGGGGGAGCTCTGGGGCCAACGTCCTGACTTTC

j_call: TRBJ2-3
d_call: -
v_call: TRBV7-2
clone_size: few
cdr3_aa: CASRLQGHTDTQYF
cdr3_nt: TGTGCCAGCAGGCTACAGGGTCACACAGATACGCAGTATTTT

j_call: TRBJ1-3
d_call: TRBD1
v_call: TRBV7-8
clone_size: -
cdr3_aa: CASSLKGGTGPSGNTIYF
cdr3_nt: TGTGCCAGCAGCTTAAAGGGCGGGACAGGGCCCTCTGGAAACACCATATATTTT

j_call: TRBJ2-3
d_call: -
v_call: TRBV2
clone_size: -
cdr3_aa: CASSEVGWDTQYF
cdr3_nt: TGTGCCAGCAGTGAAGTCGGCTGGGATACGCAGTATTTT

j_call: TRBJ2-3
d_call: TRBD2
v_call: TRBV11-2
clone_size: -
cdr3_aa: CASSRLRLAGNPDTQYF
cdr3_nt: TGTGCCAGCAGCCGATTAAGACTAGCGGGTAATCCAGATACGCAGTATTTT

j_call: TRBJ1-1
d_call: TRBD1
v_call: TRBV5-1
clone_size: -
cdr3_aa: CASSWRGTGGNTEAFF
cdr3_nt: TGCGCCAGCAGCTGGAGAGGGACAGGGGGTAACACTGAAGCTTTCTTT

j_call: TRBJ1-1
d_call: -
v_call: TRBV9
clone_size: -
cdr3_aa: CASSVEWGAQEAFF
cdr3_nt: TGTGCCAGCAGCGTAGAATGGGGGGCACAGGAAGCTTTCTTT

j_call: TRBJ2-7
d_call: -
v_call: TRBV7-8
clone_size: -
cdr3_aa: CASSQDADYEQYF
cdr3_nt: TGTGCCAGCAGCCAAGACGCAGACTACGAGCAGTACTTC

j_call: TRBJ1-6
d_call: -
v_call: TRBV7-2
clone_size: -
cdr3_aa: CASGQGLGNSPLHF
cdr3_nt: TGTGCCAGCGGGCAGGGTCTGGGTAATTCACCCCTCCACTTT

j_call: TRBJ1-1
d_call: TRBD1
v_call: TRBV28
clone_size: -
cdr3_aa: CASSFPDRGTEAFF
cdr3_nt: TGTGCCAGCAGTTTCCCCGACAGGGGGACTGAAGCTTTCTTT

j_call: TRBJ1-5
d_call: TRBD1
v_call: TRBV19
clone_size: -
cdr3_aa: CASSSGEGAGQPQHF
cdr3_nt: TGTGCCAGTAGTTCTGGGGAGGGGGCAGGTCAGCCCCAGCATTTT

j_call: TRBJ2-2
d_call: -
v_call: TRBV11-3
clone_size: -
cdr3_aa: CASSLQALSNTGELFF
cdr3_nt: TGTGCCAGCAGCTTACAGGCTCTTTCCAACACCGGGGAGCTGTTTTTT

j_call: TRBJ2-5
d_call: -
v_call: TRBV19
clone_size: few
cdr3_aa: CASSIWGQETQYF
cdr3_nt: TGTGCCAGTAGTATTTGGGGCCAAGAGACCCAGTACTTC

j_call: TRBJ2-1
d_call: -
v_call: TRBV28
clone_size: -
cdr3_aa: CASRRRDNEQFF
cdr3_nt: TGTGCCAGCAGACGCCGGGACAATGAGCAGTTCTTC

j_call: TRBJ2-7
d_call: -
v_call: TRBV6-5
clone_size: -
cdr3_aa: CASSQGTVGLEQYF
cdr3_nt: TGTGCCAGCAGCCAGGGGACTGTCGGACTCGAGCAGTACTTC

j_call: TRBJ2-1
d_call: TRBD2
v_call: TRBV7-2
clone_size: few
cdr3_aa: CASSLEAGGYNEQFF
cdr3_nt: TGTGCCAGCAGCTTAGAAGCGGGAGGGTACAATGAGCAGTTCTTC

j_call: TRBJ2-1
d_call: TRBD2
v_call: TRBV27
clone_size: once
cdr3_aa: CASSLAGGYNEQFF
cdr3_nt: TGTGCCAGCAGTTTAGCGGGAGGTTACAATGAGCAGTTCTTC

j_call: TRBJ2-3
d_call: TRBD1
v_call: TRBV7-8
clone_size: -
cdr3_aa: CASSRPTGGTDTQYF
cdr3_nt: TGTGCCAGCAGCCGCCCGACAGGGGGCACAGATACGCAGTATTTT

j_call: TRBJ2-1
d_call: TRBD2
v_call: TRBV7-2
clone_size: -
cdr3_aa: CASSLRPSGSGGEQFF
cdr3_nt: TGTGCCAGCAGCTTAAGGCCTAGCGGGAGTGGGGGTGAGCAGTTCTTC

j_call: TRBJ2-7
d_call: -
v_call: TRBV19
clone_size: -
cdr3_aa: CASRSRYVHEQYF
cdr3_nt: TGTGCCAGTAGATCCAGGTATGTCCACGAGCAGTACTTC

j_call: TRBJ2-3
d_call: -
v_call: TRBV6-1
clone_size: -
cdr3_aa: CASKDLLNTQYF
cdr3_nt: TGTGCCAGCAAAGATCTCTTGAATACGCAGTATTTT

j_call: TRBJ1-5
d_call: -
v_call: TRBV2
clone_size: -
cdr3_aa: CASSEGRASNQPQHF
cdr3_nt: TGTGCCAGCAGTGAAGGGAGGGCTAGCAATCAGCCCCAGCATTTT